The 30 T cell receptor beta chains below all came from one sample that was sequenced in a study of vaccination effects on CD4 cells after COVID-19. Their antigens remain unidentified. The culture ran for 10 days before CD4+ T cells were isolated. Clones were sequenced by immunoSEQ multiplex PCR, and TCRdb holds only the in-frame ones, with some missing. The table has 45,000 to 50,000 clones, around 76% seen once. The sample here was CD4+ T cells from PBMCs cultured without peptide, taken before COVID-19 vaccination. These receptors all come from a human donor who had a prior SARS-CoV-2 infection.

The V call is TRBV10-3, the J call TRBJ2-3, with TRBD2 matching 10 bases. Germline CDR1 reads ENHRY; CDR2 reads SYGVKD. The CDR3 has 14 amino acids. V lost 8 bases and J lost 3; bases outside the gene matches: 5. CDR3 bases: TGTGCCATCGGCCTAGCGGGAGTTACAGATACGCAGTATTTT. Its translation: CAIGLAGVTDTQYF.

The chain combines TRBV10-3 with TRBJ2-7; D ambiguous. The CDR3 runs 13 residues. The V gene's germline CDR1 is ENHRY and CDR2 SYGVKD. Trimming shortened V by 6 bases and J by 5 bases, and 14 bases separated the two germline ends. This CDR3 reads CAISHEAVDEQYF. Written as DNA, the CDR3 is TGTGCCATCAGCCACGAGGCGGTGGACGAGCAGTACTTC.

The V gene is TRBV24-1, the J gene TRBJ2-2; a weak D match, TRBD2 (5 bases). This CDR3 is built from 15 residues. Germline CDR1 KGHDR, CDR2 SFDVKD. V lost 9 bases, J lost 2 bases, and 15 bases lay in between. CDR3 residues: CATPETGRNTGELFF. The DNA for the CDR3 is TGTGCCACCCCTGAGACGGGGAGAAACACCGGGGAGCTGTTTTTT.

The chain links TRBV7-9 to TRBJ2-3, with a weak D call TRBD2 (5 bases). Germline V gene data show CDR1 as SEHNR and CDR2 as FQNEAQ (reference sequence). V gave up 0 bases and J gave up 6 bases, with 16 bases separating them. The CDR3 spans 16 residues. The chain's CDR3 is CASSLAFGVPPDTQYF. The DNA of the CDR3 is TGTGCCAGCAGCTTAGCGTTCGGGGTCCCTCCGGATACGCAGTATTTT.

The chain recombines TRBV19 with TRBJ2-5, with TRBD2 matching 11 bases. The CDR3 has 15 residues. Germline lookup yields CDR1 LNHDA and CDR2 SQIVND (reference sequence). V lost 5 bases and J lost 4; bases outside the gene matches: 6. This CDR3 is CASSALAGGRETQYF. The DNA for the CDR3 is TGTGCCAGTAGTGCTCTAGCGGGAGGACGAGAGACCCAGTACTTC.

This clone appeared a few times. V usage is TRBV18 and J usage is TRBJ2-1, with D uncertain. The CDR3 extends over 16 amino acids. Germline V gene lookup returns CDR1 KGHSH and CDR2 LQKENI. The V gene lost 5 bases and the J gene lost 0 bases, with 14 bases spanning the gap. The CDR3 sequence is CASSITSLSSYNEQFF. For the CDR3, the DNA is TGTGCCAGCTCAATCACTTCGCTGAGCTCCTACAATGAGCAGTTCTTC.

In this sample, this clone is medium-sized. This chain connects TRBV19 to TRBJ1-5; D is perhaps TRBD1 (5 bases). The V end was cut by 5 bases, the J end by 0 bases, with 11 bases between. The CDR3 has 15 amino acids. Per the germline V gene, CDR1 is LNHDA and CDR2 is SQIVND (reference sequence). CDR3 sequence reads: CASSSGTPSNQPQHF. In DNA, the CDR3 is TGTGCCAGTAGTTCCGGGACGCCTAGCAATCAGCCCCAGCATTTT.

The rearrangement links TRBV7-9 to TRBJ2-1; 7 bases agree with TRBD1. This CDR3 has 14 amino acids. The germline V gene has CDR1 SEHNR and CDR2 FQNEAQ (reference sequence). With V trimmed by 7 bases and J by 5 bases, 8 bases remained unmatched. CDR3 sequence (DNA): TGTGCCAGCACCAACGACAGGGACGACAATGAGCAGTTCTTC. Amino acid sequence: CASTNDRDDNEQFF. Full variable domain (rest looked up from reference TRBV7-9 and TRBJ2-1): DTGVSQNPRHKITKRGQNVTFRCDPISEHNRLYWYRQTLGQGPEFLTYFQNEAQLEKSRLLSDRFSAERPKGSFSTLEIQRTEQGDSAMYLCASTNDRDDNEQFFGPGTRLTVL.

The CDR3 sequence is CAISETIRYEQYF. CDR3 DNA: TGTGCCATCAGCGAAACTATCCGCTACGAGCAGTACTTC. This chain links TRBV10-3 with TRBJ2-7, with no clear D. The CDR3 is made up of 13 amino acids. V was trimmed by 6 bases and J by 3 bases, leaving 12 bases between them. CDR1 and CDR2 from the germline V gene are ENHRY and SYGVKD.

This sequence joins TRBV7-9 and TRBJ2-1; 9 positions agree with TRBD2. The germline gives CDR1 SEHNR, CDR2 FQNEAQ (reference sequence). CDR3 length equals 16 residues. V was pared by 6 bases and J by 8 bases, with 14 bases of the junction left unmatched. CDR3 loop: CASSERGGLALDEQFF. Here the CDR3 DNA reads TGTGCCAGCAGTGAAAGGGGGGGACTAGCCCTCGATGAGCAGTTCTTC.

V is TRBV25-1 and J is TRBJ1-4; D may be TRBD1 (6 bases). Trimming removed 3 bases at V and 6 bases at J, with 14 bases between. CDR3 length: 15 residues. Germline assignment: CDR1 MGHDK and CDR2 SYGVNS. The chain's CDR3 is CASSDTGRGDEKLFF. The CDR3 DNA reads TGTGCCAGCAGTGATACAGGGCGGGGTGATGAAAAACTGTTTTTT. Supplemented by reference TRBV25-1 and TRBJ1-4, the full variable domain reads EADIYQTPRYLVIGTGKKITLECSQTMGHDKMYWYQQDPGMELHLIHYSYGVNSTEKGDLSSESTVSRIRTEHFPLTLESARPSHTSQYLCASSDTGRGDEKLFFGSGTQLSVL.

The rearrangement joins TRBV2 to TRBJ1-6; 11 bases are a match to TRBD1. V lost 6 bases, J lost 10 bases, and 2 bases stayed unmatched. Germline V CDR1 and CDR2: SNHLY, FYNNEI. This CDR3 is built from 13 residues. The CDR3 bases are TGTGCCAGCAGGGGGACAGGGGGATCACCCCTCCACTTT. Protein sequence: CASRGTGGSPLHF.

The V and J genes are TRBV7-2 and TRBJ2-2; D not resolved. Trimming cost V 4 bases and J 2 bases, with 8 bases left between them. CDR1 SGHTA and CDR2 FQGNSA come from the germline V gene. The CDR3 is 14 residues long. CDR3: CASSSAVNTGELFF. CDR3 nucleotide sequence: TGTGCCAGCAGCTCGGCGGTTAACACCGGGGAGCTGTTTTTT.

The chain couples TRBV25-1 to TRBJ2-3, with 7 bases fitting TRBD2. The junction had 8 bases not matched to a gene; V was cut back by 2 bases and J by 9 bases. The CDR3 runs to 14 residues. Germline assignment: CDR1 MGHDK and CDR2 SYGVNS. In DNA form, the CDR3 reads TGTGCCAGCAGTGAACGCTTTGCGGGAGAGACGCAGTATTTT. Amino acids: CASSERFAGETQYF.

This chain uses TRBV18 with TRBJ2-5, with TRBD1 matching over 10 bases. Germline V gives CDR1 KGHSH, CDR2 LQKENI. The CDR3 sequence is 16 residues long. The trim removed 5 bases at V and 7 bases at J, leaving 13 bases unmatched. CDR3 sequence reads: CASSIGTGASWGTQYF. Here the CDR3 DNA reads TGTGCCAGCTCAATCGGGACAGGGGCGTCCTGGGGGACCCAGTACTTC.

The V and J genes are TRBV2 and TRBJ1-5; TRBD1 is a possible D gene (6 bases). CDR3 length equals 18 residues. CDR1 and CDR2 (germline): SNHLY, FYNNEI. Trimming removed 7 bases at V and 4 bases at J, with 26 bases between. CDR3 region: CASTWSRSGASVNQPQHF. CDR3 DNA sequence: TGTGCCAGCACCTGGAGTAGGTCAGGGGCTAGTGTTAATCAGCCCCAGCATTTT.

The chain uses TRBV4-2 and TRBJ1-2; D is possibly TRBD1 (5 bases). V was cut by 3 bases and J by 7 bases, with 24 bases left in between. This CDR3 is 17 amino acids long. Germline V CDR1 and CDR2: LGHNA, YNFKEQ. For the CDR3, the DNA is TGTGCCAGCAGCCATGCCCCCGGGACCATGGTTTATAGTGGCTACACCTTC. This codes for CASSHAPGTMVYSGYTF.

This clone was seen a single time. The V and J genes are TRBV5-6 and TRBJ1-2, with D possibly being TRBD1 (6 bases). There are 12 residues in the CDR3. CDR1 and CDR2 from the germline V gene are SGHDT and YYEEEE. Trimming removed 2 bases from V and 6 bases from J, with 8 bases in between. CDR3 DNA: TGTGCCAGCAGCTTCACAGGGAATGGCTACACCTTC. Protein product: CASSFTGNGYTF.

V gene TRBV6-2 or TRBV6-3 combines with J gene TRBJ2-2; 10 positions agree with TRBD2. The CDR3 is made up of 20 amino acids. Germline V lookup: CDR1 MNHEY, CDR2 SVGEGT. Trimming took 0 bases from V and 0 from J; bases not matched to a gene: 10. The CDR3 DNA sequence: TGTGCCAGCAGTTACTCGCTACCCCAAGCGGGGGGGACGAACACCGGGGAGCTGTTTTTT. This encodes CASSYSLPQAGGTNTGELFF.

DNA for the CDR3: TGTGCCAGCAGTCCCGCCCAGTACGAGCAGTACTTC. Translated: CASSPAQYEQYF. The chain couples TRBV6-6 to TRBJ2-7; D call uncertain. From germline, CDR1 is MNHNY and CDR2 SVGAGI (reference sequence). There are 12 residues in the CDR3. Between the trimmed V and J ends, which lost 5 bases and 4 bases, there was a span of 9 bases.

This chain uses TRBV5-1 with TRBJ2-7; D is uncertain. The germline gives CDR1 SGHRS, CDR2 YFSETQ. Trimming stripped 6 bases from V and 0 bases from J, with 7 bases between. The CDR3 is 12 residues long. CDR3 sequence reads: CASTDNSYEQYF. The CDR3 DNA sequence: TGCGCCAGCACCGATAACTCCTACGAGCAGTACTTC.

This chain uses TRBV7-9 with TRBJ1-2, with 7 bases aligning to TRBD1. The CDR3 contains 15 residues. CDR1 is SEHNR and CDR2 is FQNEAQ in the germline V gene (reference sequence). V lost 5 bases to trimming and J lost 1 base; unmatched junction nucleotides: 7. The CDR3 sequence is CASSRRGLDNYGYTF. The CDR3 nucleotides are TGTGCCAGCAGCCGCAGGGGGTTGGATAACTATGGCTACACCTTC. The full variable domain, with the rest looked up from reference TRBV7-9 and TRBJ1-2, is DTGVSQNPRHKITKRGQNVTFRCDPISEHNRLYWYRQTLGQGPEFLTYFQNEAQLEKSRLLSDRFSAERPKGSFSTLEIQRTEQGDSAMYLCASSRRGLDNYGYTFGSGTRLTVV.

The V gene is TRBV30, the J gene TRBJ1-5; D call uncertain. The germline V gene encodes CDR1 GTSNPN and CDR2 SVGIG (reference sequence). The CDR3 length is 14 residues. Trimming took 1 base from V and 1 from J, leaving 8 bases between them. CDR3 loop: CAWSGTLSNQPQHF. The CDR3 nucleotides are TGTGCCTGGAGTGGGACTCTGAGCAATCAGCCCCAGCATTTT.

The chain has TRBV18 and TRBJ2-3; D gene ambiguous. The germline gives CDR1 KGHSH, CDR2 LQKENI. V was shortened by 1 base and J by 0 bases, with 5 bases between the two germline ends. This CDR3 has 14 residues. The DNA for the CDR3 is TGTGCCAGCTCACCACAGACTAGCACAGATACGCAGTATTTT. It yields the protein CASSPQTSTDTQYF.

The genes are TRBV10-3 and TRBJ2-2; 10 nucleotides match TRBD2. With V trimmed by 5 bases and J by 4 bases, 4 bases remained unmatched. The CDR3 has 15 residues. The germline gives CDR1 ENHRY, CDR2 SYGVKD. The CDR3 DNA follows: TGTGCCATCAGTCCTAGCGGGAGCGGCACCGGGGAGCTGTTTTTT. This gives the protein CAISPSGSGTGELFF.

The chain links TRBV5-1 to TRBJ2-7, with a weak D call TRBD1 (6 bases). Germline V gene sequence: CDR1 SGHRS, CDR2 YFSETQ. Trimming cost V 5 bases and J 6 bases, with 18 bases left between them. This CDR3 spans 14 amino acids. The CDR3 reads CASRTGVYSSEQYF. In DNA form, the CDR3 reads TGCGCCAGCAGGACAGGAGTATATTCCAGCGAGCAGTACTTC.

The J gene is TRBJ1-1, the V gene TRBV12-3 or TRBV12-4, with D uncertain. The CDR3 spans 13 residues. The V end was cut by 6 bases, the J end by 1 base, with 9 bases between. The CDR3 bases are TGTGCCAGCAGCGTGGTGGGGAACACTGAAGCTTTCTTT. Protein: CASSVVGNTEAFF.

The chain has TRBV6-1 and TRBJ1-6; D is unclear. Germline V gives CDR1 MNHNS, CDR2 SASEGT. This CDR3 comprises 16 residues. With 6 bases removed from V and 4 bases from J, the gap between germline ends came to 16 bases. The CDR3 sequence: CASSERPRNYNSPLHF. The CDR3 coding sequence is TGTGCCAGCAGCGAAAGGCCACGGAATTATAATTCACCCCTCCACTTT.

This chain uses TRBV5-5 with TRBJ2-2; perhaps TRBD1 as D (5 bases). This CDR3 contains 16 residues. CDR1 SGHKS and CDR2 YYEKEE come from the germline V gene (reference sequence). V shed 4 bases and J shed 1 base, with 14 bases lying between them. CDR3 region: CASSLRAGMNTGELFF. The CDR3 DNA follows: TGTGCCAGCAGCCTTAGAGCAGGGATGAACACCGGGGAGCTGTTTTTT.

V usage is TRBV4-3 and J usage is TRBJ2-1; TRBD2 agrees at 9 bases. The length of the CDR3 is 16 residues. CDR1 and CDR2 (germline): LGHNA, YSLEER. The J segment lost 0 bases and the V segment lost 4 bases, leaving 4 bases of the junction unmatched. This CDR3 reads CASSRAGGSSYNEQFF. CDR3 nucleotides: TGCGCCAGCAGCCGAGCGGGAGGAAGCTCCTACAATGAGCAGTTCTTC.